The 6 T cell receptor beta chains in this list originate from one sample, sequenced in a study of blood T cell repertoires in COVID-19. Produced via immunoSEQ multiplex PCR; TCRdb's table is partial and in-frame only. The table lists some 150,000 clones, roughly 91% of them singletons. Sequencing was carried out using peripheral blood. These receptors originate from a man in his sixties with active or convalescent COVID-19.

The rearrangement links TRBV6-5 to TRBJ2-2; D perhaps matches TRBD2 (5 bases). The V end was cut by 8 bases, the J end by 5 bases, with 15 bases between. Looked up from germline, CDR1 is MNHEY and CDR2 is SVGAGI. The CDR3 covers 14 residues. This chain's CDR3 is CASRLPGGTGELFF. The CDR3 coding sequence is TGTGCCAGCCGACTACCGGGTGGAACCGGGGAGCTGTTTTTT.

In this sample, this clone turned up a few times. The chain joins TRBV25-1 to TRBJ1-4; D uncertain. The CDR3 has 14 amino acids. Trimming left V 0 bases short and J 7 bases short, with 9 bases between. Germline CDR1 reads MGHDK; CDR2 reads SYGVNS. CDR3: CASSEYGGIEKLFF. CDR3 DNA sequence: TGTGCCAGCAGTGAATATGGCGGGATTGAAAAACTGTTTTTT.

In its sample, this clone was seen once. V and J are TRBV11-3 and TRBJ1-5; no definite D call. The V gene's germline CDR1 is SGHNT and CDR2 YENEEA. The CDR3 consists of 14 residues. Trimming took 1 base from V and 5 from J, leaving 9 bases between them. The CDR3 protein is CASSLGLFDQPQHF. The CDR3 region has the DNA TGTGCCAGCAGCTTAGGACTGTTCGATCAGCCCCAGCATTTT.

This sequence joins TRBV6-5 and TRBJ1-1; D possibly corresponds to TRBD1 (6 bases). V was trimmed by 2 bases and J by 7 bases, leaving 11 bases between them. CDR3 length: 13 amino acids. Germline CDR1 MNHEY, CDR2 SVGAGI. The CDR3 protein is CASSYAPRGEAFF. CDR3 in DNA: TGTGCCAGCAGTTACGCCCCCAGGGGTGAAGCTTTCTTT.

V gene TRBV24-1 combines with J gene TRBJ2-1, with 7 bases identical to TRBD1. The CDR3 has 18 amino acids. J gave up 0 bases and V 3 bases, and 10 bases lay outside the gene matches. The germline V gene encodes CDR1 KGHDR and CDR2 SFDVKD. CDR3 DNA sequence: TGTGCCACCAGTGATCCGACAGGGCCCACCATCTCCTACAATGAGCAGTTCTTC. Translated, it gives CATSDPTGPTISYNEQFF.

This chain joins TRBV6-1 and TRBJ2-7; 9 bases are shared with TRBD1. Germline CDR1 and CDR2: MNHNS and SASEGT. The CDR3 runs 15 residues. V lost 1 base, J lost 4 bases, and 5 bases stayed unmatched. The CDR3 DNA sequence: TGTGCCAGCAGTGAAGGGGGACAGGGAACTTACGAGCAGTACTTC. Protein: CASSEGGQGTYEQYF.